This T cell receptor beta chain is drawn from a study of CD8 T cells in Susac syndrome. It was with random hexamers that 0.5 to 1 ug RNA was reverse transcribed. Via MiXCR, TCRdb re-called the immunoSEQ multiplex PCR reads, giving one row per CDR3 protein. The table records a few hundred thousand distinct CDR3 sequences, more than 80% of them present only once. V was pared by 4 bases and J by 3 bases, with 10 bases between. The CDR3 totals 14 residues. Germline-derived CDR1 and CDR2 are SGHRS and YFSETQ. Sequenced material: CD8+ T cells from PBMCs. The J gene is TRBJ2-2, the V gene TRBV5-1, with D uncertain. This clonotype originated in a human donor with multiple sclerosis. CDR3 sequence: CASSLLQDTGELFF. Here the CDR3 DNA reads TGCGCCAGCAGCCTCCTACAAGACACCGGGGAGCTGTTTTTT.